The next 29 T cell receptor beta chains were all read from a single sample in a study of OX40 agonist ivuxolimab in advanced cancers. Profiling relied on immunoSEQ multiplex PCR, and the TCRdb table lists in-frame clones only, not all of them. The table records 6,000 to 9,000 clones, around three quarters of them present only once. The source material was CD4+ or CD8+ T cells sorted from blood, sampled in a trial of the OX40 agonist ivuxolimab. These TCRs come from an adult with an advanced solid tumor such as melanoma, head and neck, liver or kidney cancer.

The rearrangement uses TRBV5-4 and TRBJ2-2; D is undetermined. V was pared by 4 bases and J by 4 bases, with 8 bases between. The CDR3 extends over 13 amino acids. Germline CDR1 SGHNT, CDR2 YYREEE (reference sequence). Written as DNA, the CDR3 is TGTGCCAGCAGCACCGACGGCACCGGGGAGCTGTTTTTT. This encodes CASSTDGTGELFF.

The CDR3 loop reads CSAAPSHEQFF. The CDR3 DNA sequence: TGCAGTGCGGCACCTAGCCATGAGCAGTTCTTC. This chain connects TRBV20-1 to TRBJ2-1; D may be TRBD2 (5 bases). The V gene lost 6 bases and the J gene lost 8 bases, with 11 bases spanning the gap. Germline CDR1 and CDR2: DFQATT and SNEGSKA (reference sequence). This CDR3 is built from 11 residues.

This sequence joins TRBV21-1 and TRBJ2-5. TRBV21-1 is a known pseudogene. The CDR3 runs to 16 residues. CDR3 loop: CASSRHSRLKTETQYF. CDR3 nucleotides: TGTGCCAGCAGCAGACATAGCCGATTAAAGACGGAGACCCAGTACTTC.

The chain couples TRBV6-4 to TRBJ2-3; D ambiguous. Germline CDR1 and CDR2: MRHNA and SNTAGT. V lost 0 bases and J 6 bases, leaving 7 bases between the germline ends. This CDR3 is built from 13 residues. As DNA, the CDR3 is TGTGCCAGCAGTGACTCCCTTTATGATACGCAGTATTTT. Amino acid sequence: CASSDSLYDTQYF.

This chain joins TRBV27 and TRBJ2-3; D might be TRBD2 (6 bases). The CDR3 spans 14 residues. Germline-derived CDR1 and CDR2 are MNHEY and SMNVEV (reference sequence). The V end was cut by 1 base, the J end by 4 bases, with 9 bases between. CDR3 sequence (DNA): TGTGCCAGCAGTTTATATGCGGGACCAGATACGCAGTATTTT. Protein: CASSLYAGPDTQYF.

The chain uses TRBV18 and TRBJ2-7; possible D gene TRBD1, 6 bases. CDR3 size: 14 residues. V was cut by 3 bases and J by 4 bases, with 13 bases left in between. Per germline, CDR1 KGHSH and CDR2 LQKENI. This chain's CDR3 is CASSPRDNLYEQYF. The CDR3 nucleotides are TGTGCCAGCTCACCTAGGGACAACCTGTACGAGCAGTACTTC.

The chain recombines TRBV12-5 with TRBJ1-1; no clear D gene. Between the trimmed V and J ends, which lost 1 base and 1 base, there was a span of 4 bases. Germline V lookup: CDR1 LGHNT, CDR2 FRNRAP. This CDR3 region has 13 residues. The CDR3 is CASGLAANTEAFF. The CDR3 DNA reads TGTGCTAGTGGTTTGGCAGCGAACACTGAAGCTTTCTTT.

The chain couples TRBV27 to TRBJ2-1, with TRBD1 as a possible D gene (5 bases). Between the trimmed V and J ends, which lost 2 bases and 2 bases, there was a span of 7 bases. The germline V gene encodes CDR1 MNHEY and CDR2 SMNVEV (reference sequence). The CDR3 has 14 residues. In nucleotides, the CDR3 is TGTGCCAGCAGTTTAAAGGGGACCTACAATGAGCAGTTCTTC. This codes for CASSLKGTYNEQFF.

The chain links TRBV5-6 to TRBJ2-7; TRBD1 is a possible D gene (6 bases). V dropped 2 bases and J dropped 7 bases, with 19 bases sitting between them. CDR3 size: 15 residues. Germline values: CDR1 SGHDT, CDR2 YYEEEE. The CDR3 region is CASSFGAGVVGEQYF. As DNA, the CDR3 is TGTGCCAGCAGCTTCGGGGCAGGGGTGGTGGGAGAGCAGTACTTC.

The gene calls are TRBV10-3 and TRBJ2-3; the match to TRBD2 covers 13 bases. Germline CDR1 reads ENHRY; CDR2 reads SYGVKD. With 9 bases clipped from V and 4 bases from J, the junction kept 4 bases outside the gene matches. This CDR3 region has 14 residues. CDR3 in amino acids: CAIRLAGGPDTQYF. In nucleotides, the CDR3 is TGTGCCATTCGACTAGCGGGAGGTCCAGATACGCAGTATTTT.

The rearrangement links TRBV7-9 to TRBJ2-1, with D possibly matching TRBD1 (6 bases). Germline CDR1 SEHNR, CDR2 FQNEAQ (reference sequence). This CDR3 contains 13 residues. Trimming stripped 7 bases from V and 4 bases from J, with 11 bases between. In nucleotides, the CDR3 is TGTGCCAGCACTACAAGGGGGTACAATGAGCAGTTCTTC. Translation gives CASTTRGYNEQFF.

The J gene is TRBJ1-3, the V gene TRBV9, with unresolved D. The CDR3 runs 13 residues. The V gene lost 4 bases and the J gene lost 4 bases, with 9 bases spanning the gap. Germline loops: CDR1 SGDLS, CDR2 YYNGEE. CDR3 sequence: CASSQPLGNTIYF. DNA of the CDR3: TGTGCCAGCAGCCAGCCGCTAGGAAACACCATATATTTT.

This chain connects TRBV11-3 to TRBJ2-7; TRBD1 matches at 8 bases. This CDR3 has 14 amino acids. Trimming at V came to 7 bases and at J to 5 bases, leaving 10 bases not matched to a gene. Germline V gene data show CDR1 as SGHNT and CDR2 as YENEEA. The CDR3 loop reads CASTQSRGRNEQYF. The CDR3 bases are TGTGCCAGCACCCAGTCCAGGGGGCGGAACGAGCAGTACTTC.

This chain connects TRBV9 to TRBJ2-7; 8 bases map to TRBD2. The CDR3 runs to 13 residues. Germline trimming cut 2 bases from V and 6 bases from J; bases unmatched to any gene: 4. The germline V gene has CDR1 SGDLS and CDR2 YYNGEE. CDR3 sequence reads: CASSVGLVPEQYF. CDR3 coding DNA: TGTGCCAGCAGCGTGGGACTAGTCCCCGAGCAGTACTTC.

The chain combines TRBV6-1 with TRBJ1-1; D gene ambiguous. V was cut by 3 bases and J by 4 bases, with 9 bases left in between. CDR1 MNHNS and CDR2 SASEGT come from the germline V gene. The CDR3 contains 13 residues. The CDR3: CASSDSGITEAFF. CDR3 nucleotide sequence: TGTGCCAGCAGTGATTCGGGGATCACTGAAGCTTTCTTT.

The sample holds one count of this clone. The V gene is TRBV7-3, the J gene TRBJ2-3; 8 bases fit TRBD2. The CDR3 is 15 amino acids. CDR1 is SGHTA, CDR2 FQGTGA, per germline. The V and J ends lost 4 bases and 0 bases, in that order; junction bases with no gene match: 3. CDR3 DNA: TGTGCCAGCAGCTCCGGACTAGCTAGCACAGATACGCAGTATTTT. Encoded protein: CASSSGLASTDTQYF.

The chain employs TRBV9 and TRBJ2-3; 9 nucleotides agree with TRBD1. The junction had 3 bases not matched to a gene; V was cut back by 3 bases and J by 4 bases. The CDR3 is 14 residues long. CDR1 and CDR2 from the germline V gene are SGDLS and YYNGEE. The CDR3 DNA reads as TGTGCCAGCAGCGCGGGACAGGGCCCAGATACGCAGTATTTT. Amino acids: CASSAGQGPDTQYF.

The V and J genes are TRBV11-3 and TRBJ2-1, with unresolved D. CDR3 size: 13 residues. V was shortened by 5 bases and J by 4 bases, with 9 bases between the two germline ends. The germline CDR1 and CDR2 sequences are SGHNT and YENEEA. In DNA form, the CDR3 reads TGTGCCAGCAGCCTCGAAGGTTACAATGAGCAGTTCTTC. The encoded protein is CASSLEGYNEQFF.

CDR3 loop: CASSEVFNGQGDQPQHF. The CDR3 DNA follows: TGTGCCAGCAGTGAAGTGTTCAATGGACAGGGCGATCAGCCCCAGCATTTT. V usage is TRBV2 and J usage is TRBJ1-5; 8 bases fit TRBD1. Losses at the gene ends were 1 base for V and 5 bases for J; bases not matched to a gene: 10. Per the germline V gene, CDR1 is SNHLY and CDR2 is FYNNEI. The CDR3 extends over 17 amino acids.

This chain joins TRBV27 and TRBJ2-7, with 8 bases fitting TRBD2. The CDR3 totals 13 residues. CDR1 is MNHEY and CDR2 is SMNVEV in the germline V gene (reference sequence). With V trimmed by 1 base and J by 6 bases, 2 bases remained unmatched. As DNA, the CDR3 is TGTGCCAGCAGTTTATATCGGGAGGGCGAGCAGTACTTC. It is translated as CASSLYREGEQYF.

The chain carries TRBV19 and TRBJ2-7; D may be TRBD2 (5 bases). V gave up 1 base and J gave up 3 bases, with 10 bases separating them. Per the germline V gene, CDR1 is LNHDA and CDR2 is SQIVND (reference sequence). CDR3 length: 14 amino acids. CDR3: CASSIAGEGYEQYF. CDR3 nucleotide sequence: TGTGCCAGTAGTATAGCGGGTGAGGGCTACGAGCAGTACTTC.

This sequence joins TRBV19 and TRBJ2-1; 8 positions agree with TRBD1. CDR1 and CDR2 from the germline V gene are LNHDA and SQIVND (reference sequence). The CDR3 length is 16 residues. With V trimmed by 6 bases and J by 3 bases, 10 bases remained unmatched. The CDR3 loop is CASRPPDRASYNEQFF. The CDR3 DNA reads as TGTGCCAGTAGACCACCGGACAGGGCGAGCTACAATGAGCAGTTCTTC.

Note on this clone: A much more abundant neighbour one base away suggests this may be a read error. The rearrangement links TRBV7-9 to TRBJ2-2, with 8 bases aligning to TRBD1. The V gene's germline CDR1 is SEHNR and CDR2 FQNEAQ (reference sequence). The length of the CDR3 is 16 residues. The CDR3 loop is CASSPRQGRNTGKLFF. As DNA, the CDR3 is TGTGCCAGCAGCCCTCGACAGGGGCGGAACACCGGGAAGCTGTTTTTT.

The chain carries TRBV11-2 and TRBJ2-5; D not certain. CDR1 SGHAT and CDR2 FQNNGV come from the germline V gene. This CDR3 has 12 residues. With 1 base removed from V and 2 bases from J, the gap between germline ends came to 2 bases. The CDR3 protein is CASSLVQETQYF. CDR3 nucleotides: TGTGCCAGCAGCTTAGTTCAAGAGACCCAGTACTTC.

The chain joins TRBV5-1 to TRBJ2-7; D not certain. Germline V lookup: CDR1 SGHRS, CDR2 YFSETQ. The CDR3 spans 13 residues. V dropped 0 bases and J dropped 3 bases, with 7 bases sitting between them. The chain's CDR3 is CASSLDINYEQYF. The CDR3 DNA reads TGCGCCAGCAGCTTGGACATAAACTACGAGCAGTACTTC.

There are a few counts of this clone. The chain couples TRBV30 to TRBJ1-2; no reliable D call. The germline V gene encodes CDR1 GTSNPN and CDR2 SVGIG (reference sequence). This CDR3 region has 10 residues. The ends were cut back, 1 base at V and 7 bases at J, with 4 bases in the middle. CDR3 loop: CAWSGAGYTF. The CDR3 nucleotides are TGTGCCTGGAGTGGAGCTGGCTACACCTTC.

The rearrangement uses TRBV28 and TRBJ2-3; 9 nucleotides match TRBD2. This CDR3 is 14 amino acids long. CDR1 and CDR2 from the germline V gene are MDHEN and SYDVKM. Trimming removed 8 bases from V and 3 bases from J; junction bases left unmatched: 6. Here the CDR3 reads CASLSGGATDTQYF. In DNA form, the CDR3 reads TGTGCCAGCCTTAGCGGGGGAGCAACAGATACGCAGTATTTT.

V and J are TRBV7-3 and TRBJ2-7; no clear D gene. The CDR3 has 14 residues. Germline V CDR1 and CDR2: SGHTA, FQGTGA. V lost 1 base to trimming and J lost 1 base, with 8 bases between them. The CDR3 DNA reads TGTGCCAGCAGCTTAAGTGGCGGATCCTACGAGCAGTACTTC. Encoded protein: CASSLSGGSYEQYF.

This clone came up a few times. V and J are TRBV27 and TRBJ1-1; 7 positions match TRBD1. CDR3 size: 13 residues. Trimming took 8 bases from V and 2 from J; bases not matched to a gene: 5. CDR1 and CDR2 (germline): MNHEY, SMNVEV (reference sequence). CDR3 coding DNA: TGTGCCAGCCGGGACAGCTTAAACACTGAAGCTTTCTTT. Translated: CASRDSLNTEAFF.